This T cell receptor (beta chain) was sequenced in a study of T cell responses to AZD1222 COVID-19 vaccine. Germline V lookup: CDR1 LNHDA, CDR2 SQIVND (reference sequence). V was cut by 3 bases and J by 0 bases, with 7 bases left in between. This CDR3 has 14 residues. TCRdb's copy holds only in-frame clones and misses some; the assay was immunoSEQ multiplex PCR. Of some 150,000 clones listed, just under 90% are singletons. The rearrangement uses TRBV19 and TRBJ2-3, with D hard to call. This clonotype originated in an adult who received the MenACWY meningococcal vaccine as a control. The sample consisted of peripheral blood, taken 28 days after the second dose of the MenACWY control vaccine. The CDR3 bases are TGTGCCAGTAGTATTGATATTAGCACAGATACGCAGTATTTT. This encodes CASSIDISTDTQYF.